Listed below are T cell receptor beta chains from one sample, sequenced in a study of identical twins. TCRdb passed the 5' RACE reads through MiXCR, listing each CDR3 protein once. The sample lists approximately 670,000 distinct CDR3 sequences, 6.1% occurring once. Source material: naive T cells sorted from blood. Receptor source: a man in his late teens or twenties in good health. Both conserved end residues are trimmed from each CDR3.

TRBV6-1	TRBJ2-1	ASGPTSTIYNEQF
TRBV12-3/TRBV12-4	TRBJ2-3	ASRGTSGAGSDTQY
TRBV2	TRBJ2-1	ASRARETGYEQF
TRBV6-5	TRBJ2-3	ASSYEGGFTDTQY
TRBV5-6	TRBJ1-2	ASSLAGLRGYT
TRBV10-3	TRBJ2-2	AINPSGSLTGELF
TRBV5-1	TRBJ1-5	ASSTGQGQPQH
TRBV4-3	TRBJ1-5	ASSQDRTVGNQPQH
TRBV20-1	TRBJ2-3	SATAGVGTDTQY
TRBV6-2/TRBV6-3	TRBJ2-6	ASSQRTNLRDRLGGGANVLT
TRBV28	TRBJ1-1	ASKLRSGSGNTEAF
TRBV29-1	TRBJ2-3	SVGLAGSDTQY
TRBV20-1	TRBJ2-5	SASPGLADRQETQY
TRBV12-3/TRBV12-4	TRBJ2-3	ATQPSGRAPRQY
TRBV20-1	TRBJ2-1	SASGGYNEQF
TRBV5-1	TRBJ2-1	ASSLDPPAEQF
TRBV5-1	TRBJ2-2	ASGTSGDTGELF
TRBV7-2	TRBJ2-7	ASTPGQFSYEQY
TRBV29-1	TRBJ1-1	SAVAVAGGETNTEAF
TRBV27	TRBJ2-1	ASSYGTTDNEQF
TRBV7-7	TRBJ2-5	ASSPLIGETQY
TRBV7-2	TRBJ2-1	ASSLAMASGNEQF
TRBV5-1	TRBJ2-1	ASSIQESYNEQF
TRBV12-3/TRBV12-4	TRBJ1-5	ASSSVGQPQH
TRBV15	TRBJ2-5	ATSRVDSPSQETQY
TRBV29-1	TRBJ2-1	SVLTGTIIDNEQF
TRBV14	TRBJ2-1	ASSQLVQRGYNEQF
TRBV25-1	TRBJ2-1	ASSDRTGLNEQF
TRBV10-3	TRBJ2-3	AILGGSTDTQY
TRBV4-1	TRBJ2-3	ASSQDWRGTDTQY
TRBV20-1	TRBJ2-1	SAILGTSGRVYNEQF
TRBV12-3/TRBV12-4	TRBJ2-5	ASTAPRTGEAETQY
TRBV7-2	TRBJ2-7	ASSLDGASYEQY
TRBV27	TRBJ2-1	ASSLSSGGPKF
TRBV6-5	TRBJ2-3	ASSYRLPGGTDTQY
TRBV18	TRBJ2-3	ASSSGTGRNTDTQY
TRBV6-2/TRBV6-3	TRBJ1-1	ASSYDRVNTEAF
TRBV10-3	TRBJ2-5	AISGLAGEETQY
TRBV6-2/TRBV6-3	TRBJ2-1	ASSYPTSGATFEQF
TRBV11-2	TRBJ1-1	ASSEQGALTEAF
TRBV5-1	TRBJ1-3	ASSLAAGSGNTIY
TRBV20-1	TRBJ2-3	SAPLWETTDTQY